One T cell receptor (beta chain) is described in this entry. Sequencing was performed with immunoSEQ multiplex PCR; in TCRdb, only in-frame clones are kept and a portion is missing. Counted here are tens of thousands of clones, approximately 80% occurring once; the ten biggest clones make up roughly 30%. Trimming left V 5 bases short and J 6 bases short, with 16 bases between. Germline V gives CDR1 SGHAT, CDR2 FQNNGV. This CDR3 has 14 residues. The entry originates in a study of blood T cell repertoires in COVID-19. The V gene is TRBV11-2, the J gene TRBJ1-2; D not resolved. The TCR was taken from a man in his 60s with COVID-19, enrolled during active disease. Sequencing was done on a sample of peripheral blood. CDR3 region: CASSHNSGEDGYTF. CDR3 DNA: TGTGCCAGCAGCCATAACAGCGGGGAGGATGGCTACACCTTC.